The rows below give T cell receptor beta chains drawn from one sample of a study of regulatory T cells in long-lasting Graves disease. TCRdb re-analysed the multiplex PCR reads in MiXCR, keeping a single row per CDR3 protein. The sample has roughly 250,000 distinct CDR3 sequences, 18% seen once. The sample also formed part of further work on T cells in Graves' hyperthyroidism and ophthalmopathy.

Source: peripheral blood mononuclear cells (PBMCs), taken at new diagnosis, from a patient treated with antithyroid drugs. All receptors derive from a woman aged 25-40 years with Graves disease. Both conserved end residues are part of each CDR3. D genes are given only for firm matches. Part of the rows lack a size; the others show once, few, many or a class for expanded clones.

TRBJ1-1 TRBD1 TRBV6-2/TRBV6-3 many CASSLTGGGSTEAFF TGTGCCAGCAGTCTGACAGGGGGAGGTAGCACTGAAGCTTTCTTT
TRBJ2-1 . TRBV12-3/TRBV12-4 many CASSHIREPIYNEQFF TGTGCCAGCAGTCATATCCGGGAGCCAATCTACAATGAGCAGTTCTTC
TRBJ2-3 . TRBV7-8 many CASSPIGSSGTDTQYF TGTGCCAGCAGCCCGATAGGTAGTAGCGGCACAGATACGCAGTATTTT
TRBJ2-1 TRBD2 TRBV13 many CASSLVLAGEGEEQFF TGTGCCAGCAGCTTAGTGCTAGCGGGTGAGGGGGAAGAGCAGTTCTTC
TRBJ2-1 . TRBV19 . CASSSRRFSSYNEQFF TGTGCCAGTAGTTCCCGGAGGTTTAGCTCCTACAATGAGCAGTTCTTC
TRBJ2-1 . TRBV5-1 few CASSLRADNEQFF TGCGCCAGCAGCTTAAGGGCAGACAATGAGCAGTTCTTC
TRBJ2-1 TRBD2 TRBV5-1 . CASPDLGLAGGINEQFF TGCGCCAGCCCTGATCTGGGACTAGCGGGGGGAATAAATGAGCAGTTCTTC
TRBJ1-2 . TRBV5-1 many CASSSSPGSYTF TGCGCCAGCAGTTCTTCTCCTGGGAGCTACACCTTC
TRBJ2-7 . TRBV12-3/TRBV12-4 many CASSLGNSAYEQYF TGTGCCAGCAGTTTAGGAAATAGCGCCTACGAGCAGTACTTC
TRBJ2-7 . TRBV2 . CASRTRSYNEQYF TGTGCCAGCAGGACACGCTCCTACAATGAGCAGTACTTC
TRBJ2-5 TRBD2 TRBV6-1 many CASSEARAGKAETQYF TGTGCCAGCAGTGAAGCGCGAGCGGGGAAGGCGGAGACCCAGTACTTC
TRBJ2-2 . TRBV5-1 . CASSLHLDRRDTGELFF TGCGCCAGCAGCCTTCACCTGGACAGGAGGGACACCGGGGAGCTGTTTTTT
TRBJ1-4 . TRBV2 . CASSPTVFEKLFF TGTGCCAGCTCGCCGACGGTGTTTGAAAAACTGTTTTTT
TRBJ1-2 . TRBV27 many CASSSSTGYGYTF TGTGCCAGCAGTTCCTCGACAGGCTATGGCTACACCTTC
TRBJ2-2 . TRBV19 . CASSRPPREELFF TGTGCCAGTAGTCGACCGCCCCGGGAGGAGCTGTTTTTT
TRBJ1-3 . TRBV7-7 . CASSLTVSGNTIYF TGTGCTAGCAGCTTAACCGTCTCTGGAAACACCATATATTTT
TRBJ2-1 TRBD1 TRBV27 many CASRPGGAWNEQFF TGTGCCAGCAGACCAGGGGGAGCGTGGAATGAGCAGTTCTTC
TRBJ1-1 TRBD1 TRBV5-4 . CASSLTGAGNTEAFF TGTGCCAGCAGCTTGACAGGGGCCGGGAACACTGAAGCTTTCTTT
TRBJ2-7 . TRBV18 many CASSPPSTYEQYF TGTGCCAGCTCACCCCCAAGCACCTACGAGCAGTACTTC
TRBJ2-2 . TRBV12-3/TRBV12-4 many CASTWLANTGELFF TGTGCCAGCACCTGGCTCGCGAACACCGGGGAGCTGTTTTTT
TRBJ2-2 TRBD1 TRBV20-1 . CSASGTGDTGELFF TGCAGTGCTAGTGGGACAGGGGACACCGGGGAGCTGTTTTTT
TRBJ1-3 . TRBV5-6 many CASSLGMSSGNTIYF TGTGCCAGCAGCTTAGGGATGAGCTCTGGAAACACCATATATTTT
TRBJ1-6 . TRBV27 . CACSSNSPLHF TGTGCCTGCAGTTCCAATTCACCCCTCCACTTT
TRBJ2-5 . TRBV20-1 many CSAKEGGQETQYF TGCAGTGCTAAGGAGGGGGGCCAAGAGACCCAGTACTTC
TRBJ1-6 . TRBV2 . CASSGQANSPLHF TGTGCCAGCAGTGGGCAGGCAAATTCACCCCTCCACTTT
TRBJ2-5 . TRBV5-1 medium-sized CASSLAGVLQETQYF TGCGCCAGCAGCTTGGCCGGGGTACTACAGGAGACCCAGTACTTC
TRBJ1-5 . TRBV7-2 many CASSQSRDSREPQHF TGTGCCAGCAGCCAATCGAGGGACTCTAGGGAGCCCCAGCATTTT
TRBJ2-5 TRBD1 TRBV5-1 many CASSLGDRGRETQYF TGCGCCAGCAGCTTGGGGGACAGGGGGCGAGAGACCCAGTACTTC
TRBJ1-3 . TRBV12-3/TRBV12-4 . CASSVVPLGRSGNTIYF TGTGCCAGCAGCGTAGTCCCCCTGGGACGATCTGGAAACACCATATATTTT
TRBJ2-3 TRBD2 TRBV20-1 many CSAQPLGRGGTDTQYF TGCAGTGCTCAACCCTTGGGGCGGGGGGGCACAGATACGCAGTATTTT
TRBJ1-1 . TRBV9 . CASSVDPGSEAFF TGTGCCAGCAGCGTAGATCCGGGGAGTGAAGCTTTCTTT
TRBJ2-7 . TRBV13 many CASSLGLRQYF TGTGCCAGCAGCTTAGGGCTACGCCAGTACTTC
TRBJ1-2 . TRBV2 many CASKFDSNYGYTF TGTGCCAGCAAATTCGACAGTAACTATGGCTACACCTTC
TRBJ2-1 TRBD2 TRBV20-1 few CSATHPSGGTYNEQFF TGCAGTGCTACCCACCCTAGCGGGGGGACTTACAATGAGCAGTTCTTC
TRBJ2-1 . TRBV9 many CASNPGGQNNEQFF TGTGCCAGCAACCCGGGGGGCCAGAACAATGAGCAGTTCTTC
TRBJ2-1 . TRBV7-7 . CASSAVGLNNEQFF TGTGCTAGCAGCGCGGTAGGGCTTAACAATGAGCAGTTCTTC
TRBJ2-3 TRBD2 TRBV2 many CAIPKERGTDTQYF TGTGCCATTCCCAAGGAGCGGGGGACAGATACGCAGTATTTT
TRBJ1-4 TRBD1 TRBV6-1 many CASSQGQGPNEKLFF TGTGCCAGCAGCCAGGGACAGGGCCCTAATGAAAAACTGTTTTTT
TRBJ1-6 TRBD1 TRBV6-1 many CASSDRQGPNSPLHF TGTGCCAGCAGTGATCGACAGGGCCCTAATTCACCCCTCCACTTT
TRBJ2-2 TRBD1 TRBV19 few CASSRAGGSGELFF TGTGCCAGTAGTCGGGCAGGGGGCTCCGGGGAGCTGTTTTTT
TRBJ1-5 . TRBV12-5 many CASGLVGRSNQPQHF TGTGCTAGTGGTTTGGTCGGGCGGAGCAATCAGCCCCAGCATTTT
TRBJ2-2 . TRBV6-1 many CASRMDSANTGELFF TGTGCCAGCAGGATGGACAGTGCGAACACCGGGGAGCTGTTTTTT
TRBJ2-1 . TRBV20-1 many CSAAIRQSGSYNEQLF TGCAGTGCTGCCATCAGACAGAGCGGCTCCTACAATGAGCAGCTCTTC
TRBJ2-1 . TRBV5-1 . CASSLGGSSYNEQLF TGCGCCAGCAGCTTAGGGGGTAGCTCCTACAATGAGCAGCTCTTC
TRBJ2-3 . TRBV7-8 many CASSLGVGGGPTDTQYF TGTGCCAGCAGCTTAGGCGTTGGAGGGGGTCCCACAGATACGCAGTATTTT
TRBJ1-4 TRBD1 TRBV4-1 many CASSRQGGGDHEKLFF TGCGCCAGCAGCCGTCAGGGAGGGGGCGATCATGAAAAACTGTTTTTT
TRBJ2-5 TRBD2 TRBV5-4 many CASSLAARGGTETQYF TGTGCCAGCAGCTTGGCTGCGCGGGGGGGCACAGAGACCCAGTACTTC
TRBJ1-1 . TRBV6-2/TRBV6-3 few CASNTGPEAFF TGTGCCAGCAATACTGGACCTGAAGCTTTCTTT